The sequence of this T cell receptor beta chain was determined in a study of T cell changes during pregnancy in multiple sclerosis. The data were produced by immunoSEQ multiplex PCR, yet TCRdb's version contains in-frame clones alone and is incomplete. The sample gives tens of thousands of clones, about nine tenths of which show up once; 0.95% to 1.5% is in the top ten. The CDR3 has 16 amino acids. CDR1 and CDR2 from the germline V gene are KGHSH and LQKENI. V gave up 2 bases and J gave up 0 bases; unmatched junction bases: 6. The receptor was isolated from a female donor with multiple sclerosis, enrolled in a pregnancy study. The rearrangement joins TRBV18 to TRBJ2-5; 7 bases fit TRBD1. Sequenced material: CD4+ T cells from peripheral blood mononuclear cells, taken in the second trimester of pregnancy. The CDR3 region has the DNA TGTGCCAGCTCACCATGGTCCGGGACAGACCAAGAGACCCAGTACTTC. Its translation is CASSPWSGTDQETQYF.